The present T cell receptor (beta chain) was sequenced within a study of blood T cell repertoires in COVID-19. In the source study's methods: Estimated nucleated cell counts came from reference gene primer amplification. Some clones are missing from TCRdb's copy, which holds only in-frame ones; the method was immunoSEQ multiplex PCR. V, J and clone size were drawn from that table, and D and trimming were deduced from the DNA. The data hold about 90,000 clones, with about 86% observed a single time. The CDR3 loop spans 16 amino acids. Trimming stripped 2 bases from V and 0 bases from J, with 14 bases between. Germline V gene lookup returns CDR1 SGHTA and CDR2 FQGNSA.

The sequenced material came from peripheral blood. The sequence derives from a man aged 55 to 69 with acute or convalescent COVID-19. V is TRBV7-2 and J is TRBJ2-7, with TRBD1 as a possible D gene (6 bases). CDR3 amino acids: CASSLTGLVNSYEQYF. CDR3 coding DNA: TGTGCCAGCAGCTTAACAGGGCTCGTCAACTCCTACGAGCAGTACTTC.